This T cell receptor (beta chain) was sequenced for a study of PD-1 blockade in classical Hodgkin lymphoma. About the study: Patients were administered nivolumab (3 mg/kg intravenously) every 2 weeks.

Every one of the patients relapsed after autologous stem cell transplantation (brentuximab vedotin exposure was variable). The ends were cut back, 2 bases at V and 4 bases at J, with 9 bases in the middle. The CDR3 has 13 amino acids. Per the germline V gene, CDR1 is WNHNN and CDR2 is SYGVQD (reference sequence). Measured with immunoSEQ multiplex PCR; TCRdb has only the in-frame clones, and not every one. This table has 75,000 to 100,000 clones, roughly 84% appearing once. The TCR comes from a human donor with classical Hodgkin lymphoma. The sequenced sample was peripheral blood mononuclear cells (PBMCs), obtained at baseline. The V call is TRBV10-1, the J call TRBJ2-7; D call uncertain. CDR3 sequence reads: CASSEAPGYEQYF. The CDR3 DNA sequence: TGCGCCAGCAGTGAGGCCCCAGGTTACGAGCAGTACTTC.